The sample holds one count of the clone carrying this T cell receptor beta chain. What it binds is not known. The sample comes from a study of vaccination effects on CD4 cells after COVID-19. The overall study: Participants were vaccinated with two doses of either the BNT162b2 or mRNA-1273 vaccine. Study results and limitations: The study found that only 1 of 255 vaccine-induced clones from healthy vaccinees cross-reacted with common cold coronaviruses. Convalescent patients numbered few in the study; early post-infection timepoints were missing entirely.

Antigen-specific CD4+ T cells were expanded with viral peptide pools in the ViraFEST assay before sequencing. Following an approximately eleven-day culture, CD4+ T cells were purified. Prior SARS-CoV-2 infection was absent in the vaccine recipients, as shown by negative nucleocapsid antibodies. Days 3 and 7 saw half the medium replaced with IL-2 medium. TCRdb's copy holds only in-frame clones and misses some; the assay was immunoSEQ multiplex PCR. The sample shows just under 45,000 clones, around three quarters of them seen only once. The receptor comes from a human donor who received a COVID-19 vaccine. Sample: CD4+ T cells from PBMCs cultured with SARS-CoV-2 spike peptides, taken before COVID-19 vaccination.

The CDR3 nucleotides read TGCGCCAGCAGCTCCGAGGGAGATACGCAGTATTTT. This encodes CASSSEGDTQYF. The chain employs TRBV5-1 and TRBJ2-3, with a tentative D call TRBD2 (5 bases). CDR1 is SGHRS, CDR2 YFSETQ, per germline. V was clipped by 3 bases and J by 5 bases, with 7 bases between them. The CDR3 totals 12 residues.